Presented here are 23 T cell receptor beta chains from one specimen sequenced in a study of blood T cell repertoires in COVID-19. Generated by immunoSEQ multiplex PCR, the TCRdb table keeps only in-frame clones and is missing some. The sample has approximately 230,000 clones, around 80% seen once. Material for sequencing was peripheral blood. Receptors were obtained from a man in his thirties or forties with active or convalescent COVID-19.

Here the CDR3 DNA reads TGTGCCAGCAGCTTGGAGCCTAGCGGGGGGAGGACCCAAGAGACCCAGTACTTC. This sequence encodes CASSLEPSGGRTQETQYF. The J gene is TRBJ2-5, the V gene TRBV5-4; 11 nucleotides align to TRBD2. Germline loops: CDR1 SGHNT, CDR2 YYREEE (reference sequence). V shed 0 bases, J shed 1 base, and the junction held 8 bases outside the gene matches. This CDR3 contains 18 residues.

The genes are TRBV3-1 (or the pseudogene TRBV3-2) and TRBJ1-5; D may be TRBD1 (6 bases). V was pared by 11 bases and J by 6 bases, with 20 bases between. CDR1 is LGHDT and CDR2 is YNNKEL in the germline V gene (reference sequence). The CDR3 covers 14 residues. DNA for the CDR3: TGTGCCCTTGATACCAGGGGAGAGGGTCAGCCCCAGCATTTT. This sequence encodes CALDTRGEGQPQHF.

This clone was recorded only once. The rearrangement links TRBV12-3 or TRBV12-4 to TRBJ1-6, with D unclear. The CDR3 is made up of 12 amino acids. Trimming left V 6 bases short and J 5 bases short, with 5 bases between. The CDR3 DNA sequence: TGTGCCAGCAGACAAGATAATTCACCCCTCCACTTT. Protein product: CASRQDNSPLHF.

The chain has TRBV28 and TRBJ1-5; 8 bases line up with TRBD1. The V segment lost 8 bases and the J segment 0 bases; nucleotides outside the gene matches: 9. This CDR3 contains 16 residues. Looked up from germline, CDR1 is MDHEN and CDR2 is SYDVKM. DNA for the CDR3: TGTGCCAGCCTAACGAATGGACAGGGTAGCAATCAGCCCCAGCATTTT. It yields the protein CASLTNGQGSNQPQHF.

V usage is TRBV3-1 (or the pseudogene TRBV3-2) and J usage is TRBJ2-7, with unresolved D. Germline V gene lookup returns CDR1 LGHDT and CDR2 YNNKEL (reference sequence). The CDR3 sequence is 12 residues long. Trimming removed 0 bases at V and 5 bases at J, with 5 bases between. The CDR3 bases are TGTGCCAGCAGCCAAGAGGGCCACGAGCAGTACTTC. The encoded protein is CASSQEGHEQYF.

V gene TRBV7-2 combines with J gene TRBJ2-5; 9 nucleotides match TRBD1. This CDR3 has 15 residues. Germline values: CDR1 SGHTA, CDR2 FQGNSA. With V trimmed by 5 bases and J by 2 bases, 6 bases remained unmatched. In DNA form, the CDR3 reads TGTGCCAGCAGCGGGTTGGGACAGGGTCAAGAGACCCAGTACTTC. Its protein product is CASSGLGQGQETQYF.

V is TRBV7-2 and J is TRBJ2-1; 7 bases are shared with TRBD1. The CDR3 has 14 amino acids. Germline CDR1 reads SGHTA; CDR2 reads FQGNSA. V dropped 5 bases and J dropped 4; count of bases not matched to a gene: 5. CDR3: CASSLRTGYNEQFF. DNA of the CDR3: TGTGCCAGCAGCCTAAGGACAGGATACAATGAGCAGTTCTTC.

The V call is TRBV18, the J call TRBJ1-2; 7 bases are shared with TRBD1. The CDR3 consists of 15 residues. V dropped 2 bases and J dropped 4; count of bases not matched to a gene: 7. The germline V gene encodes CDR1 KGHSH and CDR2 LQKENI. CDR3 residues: CASSPSATGPYGYTF. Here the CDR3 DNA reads TGTGCCAGCTCACCATCCGCGACAGGGCCCTATGGCTACACCTTC.

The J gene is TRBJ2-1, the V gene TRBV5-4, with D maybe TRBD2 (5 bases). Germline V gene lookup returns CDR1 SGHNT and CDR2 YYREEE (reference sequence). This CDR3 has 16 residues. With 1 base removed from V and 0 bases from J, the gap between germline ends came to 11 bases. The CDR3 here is CASSLSLDPSYNEQFF. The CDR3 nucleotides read TGTGCCAGCAGCTTGTCACTAGATCCCTCCTACAATGAGCAGTTCTTC.

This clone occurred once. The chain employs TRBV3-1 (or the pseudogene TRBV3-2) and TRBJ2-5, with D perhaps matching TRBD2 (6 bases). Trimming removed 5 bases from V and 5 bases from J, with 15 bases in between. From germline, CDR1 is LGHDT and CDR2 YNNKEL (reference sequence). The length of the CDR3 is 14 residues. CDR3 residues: CASSVGGVGETQYF. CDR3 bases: TGTGCCAGCAGCGTGGGGGGAGTCGGGGAGACCCAGTACTTC.

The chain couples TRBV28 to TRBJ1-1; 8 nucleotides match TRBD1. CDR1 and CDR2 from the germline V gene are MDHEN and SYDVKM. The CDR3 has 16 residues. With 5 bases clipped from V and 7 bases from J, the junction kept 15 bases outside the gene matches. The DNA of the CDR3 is TGTGCCAGCAGTCCTCGGACAGGGCAGAATTTTGGTGAAGCTTTCTTT. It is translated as CASSPRTGQNFGEAFF.

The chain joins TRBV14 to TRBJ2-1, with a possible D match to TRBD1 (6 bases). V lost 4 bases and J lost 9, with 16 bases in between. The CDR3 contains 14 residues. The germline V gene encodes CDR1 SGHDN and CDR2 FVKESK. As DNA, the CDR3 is TGTGCCAGCAGCCCTGCAGGGGTAGGGGGTGAGCAGTTCTTC. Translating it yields CASSPAGVGGEQFF.

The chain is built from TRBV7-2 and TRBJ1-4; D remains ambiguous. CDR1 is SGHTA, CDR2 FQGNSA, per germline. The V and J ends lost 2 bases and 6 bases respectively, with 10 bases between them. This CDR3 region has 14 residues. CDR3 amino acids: CASSLLFQDEKLFF. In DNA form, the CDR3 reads TGTGCCAGCAGCTTACTTTTTCAGGATGAAAAACTGTTTTTT.

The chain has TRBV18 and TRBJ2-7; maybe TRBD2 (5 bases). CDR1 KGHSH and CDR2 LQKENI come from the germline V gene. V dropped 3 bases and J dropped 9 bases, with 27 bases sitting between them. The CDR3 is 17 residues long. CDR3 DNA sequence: TGTGCCAGCTCACCCGTTGCCGTGCCCCTCTCCTACGAGGGGCAGTACTTC. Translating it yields CASSPVAVPLSYEGQYF.

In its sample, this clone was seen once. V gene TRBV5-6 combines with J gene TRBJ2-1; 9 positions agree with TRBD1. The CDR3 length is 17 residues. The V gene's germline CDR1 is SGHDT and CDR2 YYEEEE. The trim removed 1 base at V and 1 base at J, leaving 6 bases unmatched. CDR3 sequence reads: CASSLRTGALSYNEQFF. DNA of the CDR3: TGTGCCAGCAGCTTGCGGACAGGGGCGCTGTCCTACAATGAGCAGTTCTTC.

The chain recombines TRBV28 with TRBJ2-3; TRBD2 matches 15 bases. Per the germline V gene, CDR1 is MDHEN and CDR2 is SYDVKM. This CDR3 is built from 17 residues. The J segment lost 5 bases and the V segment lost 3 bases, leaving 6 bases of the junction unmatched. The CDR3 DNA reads TGTGCCAGCAGTTTCCATGGGACTAGCGGGAGGTTAGATACGCAGTATTTT. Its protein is CASSFHGTSGRLDTQYF.

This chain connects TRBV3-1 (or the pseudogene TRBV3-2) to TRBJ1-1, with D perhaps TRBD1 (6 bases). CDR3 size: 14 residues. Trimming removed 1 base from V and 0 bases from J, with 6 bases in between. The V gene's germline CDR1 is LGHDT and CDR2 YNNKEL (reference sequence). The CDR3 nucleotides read TGTGCCAGCAGCCAAGGGACAGTGAACACTGAAGCTTTCTTT. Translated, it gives CASSQGTVNTEAFF.

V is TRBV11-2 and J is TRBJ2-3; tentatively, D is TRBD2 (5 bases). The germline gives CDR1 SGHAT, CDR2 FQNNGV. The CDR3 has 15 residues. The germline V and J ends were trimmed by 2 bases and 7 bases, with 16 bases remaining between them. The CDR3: CASSLPPYGINTQYF. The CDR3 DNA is TGTGCCAGCAGCTTACCGCCCTACGGGATAAATACGCAGTATTTT.

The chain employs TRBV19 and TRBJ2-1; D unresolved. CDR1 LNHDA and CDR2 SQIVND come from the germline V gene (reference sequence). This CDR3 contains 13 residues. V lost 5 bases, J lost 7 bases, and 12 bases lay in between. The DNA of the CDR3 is TGTGCCAGTAGTCCCATGGCGACTAATGAGCAGTTCTTC. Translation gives CASSPMATNEQFF.

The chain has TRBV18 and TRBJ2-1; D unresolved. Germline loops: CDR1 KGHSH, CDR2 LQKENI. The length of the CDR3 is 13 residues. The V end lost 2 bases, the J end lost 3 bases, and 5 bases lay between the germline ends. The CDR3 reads CASSPTNYNEQFF. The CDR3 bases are TGTGCCAGCTCACCAACAAACTACAATGAGCAGTTCTTC.

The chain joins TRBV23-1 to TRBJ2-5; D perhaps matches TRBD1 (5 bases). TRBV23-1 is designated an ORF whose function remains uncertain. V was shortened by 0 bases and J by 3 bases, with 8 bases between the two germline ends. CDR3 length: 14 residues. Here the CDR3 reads CASSQSPGKETQYF. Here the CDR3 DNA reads TGCGCCAGCAGTCAATCACCAGGGAAAGAGACCCAGTACTTC.

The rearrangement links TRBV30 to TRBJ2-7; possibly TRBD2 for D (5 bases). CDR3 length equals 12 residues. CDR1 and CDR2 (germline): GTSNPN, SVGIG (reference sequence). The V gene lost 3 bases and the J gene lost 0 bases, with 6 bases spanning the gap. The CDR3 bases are TGTGCCTGGAGCGGGGTCTCCTACGAGCAGTACTTC. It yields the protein CAWSGVSYEQYF.

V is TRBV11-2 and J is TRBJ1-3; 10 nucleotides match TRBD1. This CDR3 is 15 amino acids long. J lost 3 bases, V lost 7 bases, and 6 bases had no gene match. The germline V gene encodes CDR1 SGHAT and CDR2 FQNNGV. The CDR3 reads CASNAGTGDGNTIYF. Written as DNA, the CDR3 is TGTGCCAGCAACGCCGGGACAGGGGATGGAAACACCATATATTTT.